This TCR beta chain was sequenced for a study of blood T cell repertoires in COVID-19. The germline V gene encodes CDR1 GTSNPN and CDR2 SVGIG (reference sequence). V lost 3 bases and J lost 1; bases outside the gene matches: 11. The CDR3 loop spans 17 amino acids. Method: immunoSEQ multiplex PCR; TCRdb's copy keeps in-frame clones and lacks some. There are about 35,000 clones in the sample; 82% occur only once, and roughly 37% lies in the top ten. This rearrangement joins TRBV30 to TRBJ2-3, with TRBD1 matching 9 bases. The source of this sequence is a man aged 80 or over with active or convalescent COVID-19. Sequencing was carried out using peripheral blood. Here the CDR3 DNA reads TGTGCCTGGAGGTCGGGACAGGGAGGCGGGGGCACAGATACGCAGTATTTT. Protein: CAWRSGQGGGGTDTQYF.